This record concerns one T cell receptor (beta chain) sequence. As yet, its antigen is unknown. This sample was included in a study of T cells in Graves' hyperthyroidism and ophthalmopathy. Notes on the study in general: Within blood appeared most thyroid clonotypes that had expanded above 0.001.

Absent ophthalmopathy progression within 18 months defined stable Graves' hyperthyroidism. In patients aged 18 to 65, hyperthyroidism was newly diagnosed, with duration under 2 months. Criteria for exclusion of patients were uncontrolled infection, other autoimmune disease, pregnancy or lactation. RNA transcripts yielded amplified TCR beta CDR3 regions. A first-round RT-PCR of the TCR CDR3 used the HTBI primer set. In TCRdb, the multiplex PCR reads were re-called with MiXCR into one record per CDR3 protein. The sample has just over 550,000 distinct CDR3 sequences, roughly 46% seen once. Per the germline V gene, CDR1 is DFQATT and CDR2 is SNEGSKA (reference sequence). V was trimmed by 4 bases and J by 6 bases, leaving 19 bases between them. The CDR3 has 15 amino acids.

Sequencing was done on a sample of peripheral blood or thyroid tissue (not recorded which). The origin of this receptor is a woman in her late teens or twenties with Graves' hyperthyroidism. The chain recombines TRBV20-1 with TRBJ1-5, with TRBD1 as a possible D gene (5 bases). The CDR3 DNA reads TGCAGTGCTAAAAGCCAGGGCCGACCGGGTCAGCCCCAGCATTTT. It specifies CSAKSQGRPGQPQHF.